The rows below give T cell receptor beta chains drawn from one sample of a study of T cells in Graves' hyperthyroidism and ophthalmopathy. TCRdb ran MiXCR on the multiplex PCR reads and lists one entry per CDR3 protein. This sample has about 600,000 distinct CDR3 sequences; 14% occur once, and the top ten carry roughly an eighth. The source material was blood. Receptors were obtained from a woman between 45 and 65 years old with Graves' ophthalmopathy. Both conserved end residues are part of each CDR3. A D gene is named only where the DNA matches it firmly. Size tells how often a clone was seen (once, few, many) or the class of an expanded clone, and some rows leave it out.

J gene,V gene,clone size,D gene,CDR3 protein,CDR3 DNA
TRBJ1-5,TRBV20-1,many,TRBD1,CSARPSRGSSNQPQHF,TGCAGTGCTAGACCATCCAGGGGGAGTAGCAATCAGCCCCAGCATTTT
TRBJ2-7,TRBV18,many,TRBD1,CASSPGQGPHYEQYF,TGTGCCAGCTCACCGGGACAGGGGCCCCACTACGAGCAGTACTTC
TRBJ2-3,TRBV19,-,TRBD1,CASSVPTGVYADTQYF,TGTGCCAGTAGTGTACCAACAGGGGTTTACGCAGATACGCAGTATTTT
TRBJ2-7,TRBV10-3,many,-,CAITLGIGGEQYF,TGTGCCATTACCTTAGGAATCGGTGGCGAGCAGTACTTC
TRBJ2-5,TRBV5-4,-,-,CASSYLTGVAETQYF,TGTGCCAGCAGTTATCTAACGGGAGTTGCAGAGACCCAGTACTTC
TRBJ2-7,TRBV3-1,many,TRBD2,CASSHEPGLASYEQYF,TGTGCCAGCAGCCATGAACCGGGACTAGCGTCCTACGAGCAGTACTTC
TRBJ2-1,TRBV7-6,few,-,CASSGAGWGYNEQFF,TGTGCCAGCAGCGGAGCAGGGTGGGGTTACAATGAGCAGTTCTTC
TRBJ1-4,TRBV12-3/TRBV12-4,few,TRBD1,CASSFRNIDRVNEKLFF,TGTGCCAGCAGTTTTAGGAACATAGACAGGGTTAATGAAAAACTGTTTTTT
TRBJ1-2,TRBV7-9,-,-,CAGRGEIYGYTF,TGTGCCGGCAGAGGGGAGATCTATGGCTACACCTTC
TRBJ2-5,TRBV28,many,TRBD1,CASRTGLLGTQYF,TGTGCCAGCAGGACAGGGTTGTTAGGGACCCAGTACTTC
TRBJ2-1,TRBV3-1,once,-,CASSLSQISEQFF,TGTGCCAGCAGCCTTTCTCAAATATCGGAGCAGTTCTTC
TRBJ2-5,TRBV12-3/TRBV12-4,many,TRBD2,CASSGTSRETQYF,TGTGCCAGCAGTGGGACTAGTCGAGAGACCCAGTACTTC
TRBJ1-2,TRBV5-1,few,-,CASSIEGDGEYGYTF,TGCGCCAGCAGCATCGAAGGGGACGGTGAATATGGCTACACCTTC
TRBJ2-2,TRBV11-1,few,TRBD1,CASSSAPGQTNTGELFF,TGTGCCAGCAGCAGCGCCCCGGGACAGACGAACACCGGGGAGCTGTTTTTT
TRBJ1-6,TRBV7-9,few,TRBD1,CASSDSGQGGTRSPLHF,TGTGCCAGCAGCGATTCCGGACAGGGTGGGACAAGATCACCCCTCCACTTT
TRBJ2-7,TRBV11-3,-,TRBD1,CASSLASGDRGSEQYF,TGTGCCAGCAGCTTAGCCTCCGGGGACAGGGGGAGCGAGCAGTACTTC
TRBJ2-1,TRBV7-2,-,TRBD2,CASRRVGGRVPNEQFF,TGTGCCAGCAGACGAGTGGGCGGGAGGGTACCCAATGAGCAGTTCTTC
TRBJ2-7,TRBV6-4,-,TRBD1,CASRETGQFSYEQYF,TGTGCCAGCAGGGAAACGGGACAGTTCTCCTACGAGCAGTACTTC
TRBJ2-7,TRBV5-1,many,TRBD1,CASSATGGYEQYF,TGCGCCAGCAGCGCTACAGGGGGCTACGAGCAGTACTTC
TRBJ2-7,TRBV14,-,TRBD2,CASSQARFLAGGEQYF,TGTGCCAGCAGCCAAGCGAGGTTTCTAGCGGGAGGCGAGCAGTACTTC
TRBJ2-2,TRBV28,many,TRBD1,CASRSTGASNTGELFF,TGTGCCAGCAGGTCAACAGGGGCCTCGAACACCGGGGAGCTGTTTTTT
TRBJ1-1,TRBV12-3/TRBV12-4,many,TRBD1,CASSRQGAGGTEAFF,TGTGCCAGCAGCCGACAGGGGGCTGGTGGAACTGAAGCTTTCTTT
TRBJ2-7,TRBV7-2,many,TRBD2,CASSFGTSVYEQYF,TGTGCCAGCAGCTTCGGGACTAGCGTCTACGAGCAGTACTTC
TRBJ2-1,TRBV29-1,many,TRBD2,CSVVPSGRANEQFF,TGCAGCGTTGTTCCTAGCGGGAGGGCCAATGAGCAGTTCTTC
TRBJ1-4,TRBV18,many,-,CASSPSWGSGEKLFF,TGTGCCAGCTCACCATCCTGGGGGAGTGGGGAAAAACTGTTTTTT
TRBJ2-3,TRBV28,-,-,CASSWRRGATDTQYF,TGTGCCAGCAGTTGGCGTAGAGGGGCCACAGATACGCAGTATTTT
TRBJ2-7,TRBV6-2/TRBV6-3,many,-,CASSYGGTAAYEQYF,TGTGCCAGCAGTTACGGCGGGACAGCAGCCTACGAGCAGTACTTC
TRBJ2-1,TRBV20-1,-,-,CSASQKGFINEQFF,TGCAGTGCTTCACAAAAGGGGTTTATCAATGAGCAGTTCTTC
TRBJ1-2,TRBV7-9,-,TRBD1,CASSTNRDRGNYGYTF,TGTGCCAGCAGCACCAACCGGGACAGGGGGAACTATGGCTACACCTTC
TRBJ2-7,TRBV6-1,-,TRBD2,CASSPKTSGTSEQYF,TGTGCCAGCAGTCCTAAGACTAGCGGGACCTCCGAGCAGTACTTC
TRBJ1-1,TRBV7-8,many,-,CASSKRWFENTEAFF,TGTGCCAGCAGCAAAAGGTGGTTCGAGAACACTGAAGCTTTCTTT
TRBJ2-7,TRBV7-2,many,TRBD1,CASSARQGSYEQYF,TGTGCCAGCAGCGCCCGACAGGGGTCCTACGAGCAGTACTTC
TRBJ2-5,TRBV9,many,-,CASSVGGFQETQYF,TGTGCCAGCAGCGTAGGTGGCTTCCAAGAGACCCAGTACTTC
TRBJ2-5,TRBV7-2,-,TRBD1,CASSSNRQGLVGTQYF,TGTGCCAGCAGCTCCAATAGACAGGGCCTGGTCGGGACCCAGTACTTC
TRBJ1-1,TRBV14,few,-,CASSQGRRVTEAFF,TGTGCCAGCAGCCAAGGCCGGAGGGTCACTGAAGCTTTCTTT
TRBJ2-5,TRBV12-3/TRBV12-4,few,-,CAGSHRQGWETQYF,TGTGCCGGCAGTCACCGTCAGGGTTGGGAGACCCAGTACTTC
TRBJ1-1,TRBV19,-,-,CASTPGPANTEAFF,TGTGCCAGTACCCCGGGCCCCGCGAACACTGAAGCTTTCTTT
TRBJ2-7,TRBV27,few,-,CASSLLGEGYEQYF,TGTGCCAGCAGTTTATTGGGAGAGGGCTACGAGCAGTACTTC
TRBJ2-1,TRBV28,many,-,CASQGGFADNEQFF,TGTGCCAGTCAAGGGGGGTTTGCGGATAATGAGCAGTTCTTC
TRBJ2-1,TRBV10-3,few,-,CAIHNRAGQYNEQFF,TGTGCCATCCACAATAGGGCAGGACAGTACAATGAGCAGTTCTTC
TRBJ1-4,TRBV20-1,many,-,CSARDPGGEGEKLFF,TGCAGTGCTAGAGATCCCGGGGGTGAAGGGGAAAAACTGTTTTTT